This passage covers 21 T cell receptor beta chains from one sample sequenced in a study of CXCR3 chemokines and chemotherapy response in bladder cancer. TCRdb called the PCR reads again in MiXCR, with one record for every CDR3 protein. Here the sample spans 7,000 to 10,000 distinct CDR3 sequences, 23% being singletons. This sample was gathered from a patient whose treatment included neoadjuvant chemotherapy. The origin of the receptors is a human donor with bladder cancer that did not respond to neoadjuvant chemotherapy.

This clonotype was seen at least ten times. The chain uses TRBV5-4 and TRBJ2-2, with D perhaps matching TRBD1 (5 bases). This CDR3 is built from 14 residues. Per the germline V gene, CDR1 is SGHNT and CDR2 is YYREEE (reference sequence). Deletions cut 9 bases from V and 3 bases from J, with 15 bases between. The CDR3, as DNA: TGTGCCACCTCTAGTCCCAGGGACACCGGGGAGCTGTTTTTT. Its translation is CATSSPRDTGELFF.

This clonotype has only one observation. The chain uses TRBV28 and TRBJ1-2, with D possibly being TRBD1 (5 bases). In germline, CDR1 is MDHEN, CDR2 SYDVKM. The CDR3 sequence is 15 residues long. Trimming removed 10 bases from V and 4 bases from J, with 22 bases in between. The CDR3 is CAIRGLAGRSYGYTF. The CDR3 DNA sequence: TGTGCCATCCGTGGACTAGCGGGACGCAGCTATGGCTACACCTTC.

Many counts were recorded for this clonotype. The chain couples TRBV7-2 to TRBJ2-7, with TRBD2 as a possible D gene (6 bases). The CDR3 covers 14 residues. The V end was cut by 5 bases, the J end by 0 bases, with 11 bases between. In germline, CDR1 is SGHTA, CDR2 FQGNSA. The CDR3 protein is CASSLGGISYEQYF. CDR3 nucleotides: TGTGCCAGCAGCCTCGGAGGGATCTCCTACGAGCAGTACTTC.

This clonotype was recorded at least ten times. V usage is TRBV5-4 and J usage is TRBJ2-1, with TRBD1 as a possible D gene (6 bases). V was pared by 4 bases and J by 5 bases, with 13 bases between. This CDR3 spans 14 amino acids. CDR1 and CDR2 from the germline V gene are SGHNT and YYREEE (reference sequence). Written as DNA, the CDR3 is TGTGCCAGCAGCACCGGACAGATCAACAATGAGCAGTTCTTC. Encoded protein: CASSTGQINNEQFF. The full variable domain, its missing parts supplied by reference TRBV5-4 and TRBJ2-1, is ETGVTQSPTHLIKTRGQQVTLRCSSQSGHNTVSWYQQALGQGPQFIFQYYREEENGRGNFPPRFSGLQFPNYSSELNVNALELDDSALYLCASSTGQINNEQFFGPGTRLTVL.

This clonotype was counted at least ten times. The CDR3 loop reads CASSNQRTSGELFF. In DNA, the CDR3 is TGTGCCAGCAGCAACCAAAGGACGAGCGGGGAGCTGTTTTTT. The chain couples TRBV11-2 to TRBJ2-2, with D hard to call. CDR3 size: 14 residues. Germline V gene lookup returns CDR1 SGHAT and CDR2 FQNNGV. Trimming left V 5 bases short and J 7 bases short, with 14 bases between.

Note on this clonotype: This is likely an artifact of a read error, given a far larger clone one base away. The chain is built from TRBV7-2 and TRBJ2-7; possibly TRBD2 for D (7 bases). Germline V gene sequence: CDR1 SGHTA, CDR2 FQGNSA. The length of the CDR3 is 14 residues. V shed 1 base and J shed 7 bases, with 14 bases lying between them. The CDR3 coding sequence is TGTGCCAGCAGCTTAGATGGGGGGGCGGATGAGCAGTACTTC. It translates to CASSLDGGADEQYF.

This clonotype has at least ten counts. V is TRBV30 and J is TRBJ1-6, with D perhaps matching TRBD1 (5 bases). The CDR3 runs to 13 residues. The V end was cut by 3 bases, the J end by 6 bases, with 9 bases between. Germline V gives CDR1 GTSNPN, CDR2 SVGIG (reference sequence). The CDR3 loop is CAWSPGGNSPLHF. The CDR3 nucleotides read TGTGCCTGGAGCCCCGGGGGTAATTCACCCCTCCACTTT.

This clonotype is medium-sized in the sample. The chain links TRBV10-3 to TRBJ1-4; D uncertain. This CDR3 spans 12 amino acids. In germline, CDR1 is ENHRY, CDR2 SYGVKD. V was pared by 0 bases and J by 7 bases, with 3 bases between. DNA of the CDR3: TGTGCCATCAGTGAGTCTGTTGAAAAACTGTTTTTT. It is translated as CAISESVEKLFF.

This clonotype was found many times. This chain's CDR3 is CSAAPGTGGEKLFF. The DNA of the CDR3 is TGCAGTGCTGCCCCCGGGACAGGGGGTGAAAAACTGTTTTTT. V and J are TRBV20-1 and TRBJ1-4; 11 bases are shared with TRBD1. This CDR3 contains 14 residues. J lost 7 bases, V lost 5 bases, and 6 bases had no gene match. Germline CDR1 reads DFQATT; CDR2 reads SNEGSKA (reference sequence).

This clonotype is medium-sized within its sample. CDR3 bases: TGTGCCAGTAGTATAAAGTCTAGCACAGATACGCAGTATTTT. This codes for CASSIKSSTDTQYF. The chain couples TRBV19 to TRBJ2-3; D is uncertain. The CDR3 consists of 14 residues. V shed 2 bases and J shed 0 bases, with 6 bases lying between them. In germline, CDR1 is LNHDA, CDR2 SQIVND (reference sequence).

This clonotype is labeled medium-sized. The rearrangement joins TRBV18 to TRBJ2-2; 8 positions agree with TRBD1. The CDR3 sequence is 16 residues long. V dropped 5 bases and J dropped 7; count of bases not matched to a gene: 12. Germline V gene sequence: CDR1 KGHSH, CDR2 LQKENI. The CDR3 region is CASSFSGTGSGGELFF. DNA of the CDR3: TGTGCCAGCTCATTCTCCGGGACAGGCTCGGGCGGGGAGCTGTTTTTT.

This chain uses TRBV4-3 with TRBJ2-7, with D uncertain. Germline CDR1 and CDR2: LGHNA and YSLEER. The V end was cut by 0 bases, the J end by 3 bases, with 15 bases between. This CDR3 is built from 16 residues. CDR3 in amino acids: CASSQDLPGPSYEQYF. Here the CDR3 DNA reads TGCGCCAGCAGCCAAGATCTTCCAGGACCAAGCTACGAGCAGTACTTC.

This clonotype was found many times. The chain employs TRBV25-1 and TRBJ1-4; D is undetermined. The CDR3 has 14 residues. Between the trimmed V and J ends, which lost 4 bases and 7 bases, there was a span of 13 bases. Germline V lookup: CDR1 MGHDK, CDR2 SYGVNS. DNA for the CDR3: TGTGCCAGCAGTGGGGTTGACGGTCGTGAAAAACTGTTTTTT. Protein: CASSGVDGREKLFF.

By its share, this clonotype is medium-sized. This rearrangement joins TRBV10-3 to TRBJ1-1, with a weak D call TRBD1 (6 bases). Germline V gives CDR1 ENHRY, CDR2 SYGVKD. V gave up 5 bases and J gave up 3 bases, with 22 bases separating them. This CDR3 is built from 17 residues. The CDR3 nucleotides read TGTGCCATCAGTAGGGGGGAAGGAAATCGTGGGGACACTGAAGCTTTCTTT. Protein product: CAISRGEGNRGDTEAFF.

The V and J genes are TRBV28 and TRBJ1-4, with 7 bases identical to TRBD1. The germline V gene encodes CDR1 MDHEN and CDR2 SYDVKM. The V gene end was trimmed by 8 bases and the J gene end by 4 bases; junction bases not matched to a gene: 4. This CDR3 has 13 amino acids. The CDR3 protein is CASGQEDNEKLFF. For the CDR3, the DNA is TGTGCCAGCGGACAGGAAGATAATGAAAAACTGTTTTTT.

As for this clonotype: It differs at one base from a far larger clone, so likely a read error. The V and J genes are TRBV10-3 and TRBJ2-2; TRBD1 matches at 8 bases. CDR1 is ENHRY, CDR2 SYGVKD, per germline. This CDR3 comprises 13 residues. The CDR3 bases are TGTGCCAGCAGTGGACAGGGCACCGTGGAGCTGTTTTTT. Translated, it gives CASSGQGTVELFF.

The CDR3 region has the DNA TGTGCCATCAGTGGGGGGCCCGCGAGCACTGAAGCTTTCTTT. This encodes CAISGGPASTEAFF. The V and J genes are TRBV10-3 and TRBJ1-1; TRBD1 might be the D (6 bases). Germline CDR1 ENHRY, CDR2 SYGVKD. The ends were cut back, 4 bases at V and 4 bases at J, with 13 bases in the middle. The CDR3 has 14 amino acids.

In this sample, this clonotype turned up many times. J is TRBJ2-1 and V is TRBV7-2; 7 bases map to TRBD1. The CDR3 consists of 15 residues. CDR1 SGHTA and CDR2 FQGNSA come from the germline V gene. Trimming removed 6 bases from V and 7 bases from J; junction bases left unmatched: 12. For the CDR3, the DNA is TGTGCCAGCAGTTCCTATACAGGGGTATTGAATGAGCAGTTCTTC. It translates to CASSSYTGVLNEQFF.

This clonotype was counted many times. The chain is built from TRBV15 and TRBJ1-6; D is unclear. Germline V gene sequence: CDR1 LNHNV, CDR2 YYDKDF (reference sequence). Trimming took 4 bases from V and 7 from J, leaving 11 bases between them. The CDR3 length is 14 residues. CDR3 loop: CATSTRSLNSPLHF. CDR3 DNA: TGTGCCACCAGCACCCGCAGCCTAAATTCACCCCTCCACTTT. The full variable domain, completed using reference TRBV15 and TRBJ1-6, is DAMVIQNPRYQVTQFGKPVTLSCSQTLNHNVMYWYQQKSSQAPKLLFHYYDKDFNNEADTPDNFQSRRPNTSFCFLDIRSPGLGDTAMYLCATSTRSLNSPLHFGNGTRLTVT.

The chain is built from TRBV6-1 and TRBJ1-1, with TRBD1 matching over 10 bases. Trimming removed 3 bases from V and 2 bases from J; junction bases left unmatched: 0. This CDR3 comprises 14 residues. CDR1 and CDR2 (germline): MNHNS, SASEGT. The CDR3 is CASSETGGNTEAFF. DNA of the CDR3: TGTGCCAGCAGTGAGACAGGGGGCAACACTGAAGCTTTCTTT.

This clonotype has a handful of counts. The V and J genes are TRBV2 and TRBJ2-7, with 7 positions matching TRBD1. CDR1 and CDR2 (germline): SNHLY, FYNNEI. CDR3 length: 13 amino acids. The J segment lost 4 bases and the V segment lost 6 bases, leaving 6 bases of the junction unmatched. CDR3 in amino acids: CASSLETGYEQYF. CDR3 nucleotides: TGTGCCAGCAGCTTGGAGACAGGGTACGAGCAGTACTTC.